This T cell receptor beta chain was found in a study of blood T cells in healthy people across ages. Background on the study: Per every two T cells, about one barcoded beta molecule was captured by template switching.

Germline CDR1 reads MNHEY; CDR2 reads SVGEGT. The V end was cut by 8 bases, the J end by 10 bases, with 12 bases between. CDR3 length: 11 residues. Alongside a J-beta primer mix, a sample-barcoded 5' primer served in a second PCR lasting about 7 to 11 cycles. TCRdb reprocessed the 5' RACE reads via MiXCR and lists one record per CDR3 protein. The table records 650,000 to 1,000,000 distinct CDR3 sequences, 35% to 40% of them present only once. This clonotype was detected only a few times. This rearrangement joins TRBV6-2 or TRBV6-3 to TRBJ2-1; D gene uncertain. This TCR was recovered from a man aged 18 to 30 in good health. The sample comprised blood. The CDR3 is CASAVSYEQFF. The CDR3 DNA sequence: TGTGCCAGCGCGGTATCCTACGAGCAGTTCTTC.